The rows below give T cell receptor beta chains drawn from one sample of a study of T-cell reconstitution after alpha-beta-depleted transplantation in children. TCRdb redid the calling of the PCR reads with MiXCR, one entry per CDR3 protein. The data contain around 400,000 distinct CDR3 sequences, roughly 22% of them seen just once; the ten biggest clones take up 3% to 4%. This sample comprised PBMCs from the stem cell graft donor, obtained from the stem cell graft. The origin of the receptors is a human donor who donated a stem cell graft to a child with acute myeloid leukemia. The conserved cysteine and the conserved F or W are not part of the CDR3 here. A D gene is named only where the DNA matches it firmly.

d_call: TRBD1; v_call: TRBV12-3/TRBV12-4; j_call: TRBJ1-2; cdr3_aa: ASSPRQGGGYT
d_call: TRBD1; v_call: TRBV20-1; j_call: TRBJ2-3; cdr3_aa: SARDWTGSFADTQY
d_call: -; v_call: TRBV29-1; j_call: TRBJ2-3; cdr3_aa: SVVKSDTQY
d_call: -; v_call: TRBV12-3/TRBV12-4; j_call: TRBJ2-2; cdr3_aa: ASSKAGLNTGELF
d_call: -; v_call: TRBV20-1; j_call: TRBJ1-1; cdr3_aa: SASGTPGVTEAF
d_call: -; v_call: TRBV29-1; j_call: TRBJ1-3; cdr3_aa: SVEEFHRVSGNTIY
d_call: -; v_call: TRBV29-1; j_call: TRBJ1-1; cdr3_aa: SAEPAGETEAF
d_call: -; v_call: TRBV15; j_call: TRBJ2-7; cdr3_aa: ATSRDGAAAVQY
d_call: -; v_call: TRBV29-1; j_call: TRBJ2-1; cdr3_aa: SVESGGAFEQF
d_call: -; v_call: TRBV11-2; j_call: TRBJ2-6; cdr3_aa: ASSRDRANVLT
d_call: TRBD2; v_call: TRBV6-2/TRBV6-3; j_call: TRBJ2-5; cdr3_aa: ASSSSGRRETQY
d_call: TRBD2; v_call: TRBV5-1; j_call: TRBJ2-7; cdr3_aa: ASKPNSGSYEQY
d_call: TRBD2; v_call: TRBV29-1; j_call: TRBJ2-7; cdr3_aa: STTSGRGEQY
d_call: -; v_call: TRBV5-1; j_call: TRBJ2-7; cdr3_aa: ASSLAGNILDEQY
d_call: TRBD2; v_call: TRBV12-3/TRBV12-4; j_call: TRBJ2-3; cdr3_aa: ASSFNSGSDTQY
d_call: -; v_call: TRBV29-1; j_call: TRBJ2-3; cdr3_aa: SVEAWDTQY
d_call: TRBD1; v_call: TRBV12-3/TRBV12-4; j_call: TRBJ1-4; cdr3_aa: ASRGRDRHNEKLF
d_call: -; v_call: TRBV5-1; j_call: TRBJ2-3; cdr3_aa: ASSLDWSTDTQY
d_call: TRBD2; v_call: TRBV29-1; j_call: TRBJ2-1; cdr3_aa: SVTPGLASYNEQF
d_call: TRBD1; v_call: TRBV24-1; j_call: TRBJ2-7; cdr3_aa: ATGQGTEQY
d_call: -; v_call: TRBV7-8; j_call: TRBJ2-7; cdr3_aa: ASTVLGAYEQY
d_call: -; v_call: TRBV20-1; j_call: TRBJ1-5; cdr3_aa: SARAGIGYQPQH
d_call: -; v_call: TRBV7-2; j_call: TRBJ1-5; cdr3_aa: ASSKDLNQPQH
d_call: TRBD2; v_call: TRBV3-1; j_call: TRBJ2-7; cdr3_aa: ASSLGLAAEQY
d_call: TRBD1; v_call: TRBV12-3/TRBV12-4; j_call: TRBJ1-5; cdr3_aa: ASSPGGGQPQH
d_call: -; v_call: TRBV25-1; j_call: TRBJ2-2; cdr3_aa: ASTEGGRGTTGELF
d_call: -; v_call: TRBV16; j_call: TRBJ2-1; cdr3_aa: ASSHGGLADSYNEQF
d_call: TRBD2; v_call: TRBV12-3/TRBV12-4; j_call: TRBJ2-1; cdr3_aa: ASMEVAGNEQF
d_call: -; v_call: TRBV7-2; j_call: TRBJ1-5; cdr3_aa: ASSFPGDQPQH
d_call: -; v_call: TRBV5-1; j_call: TRBJ2-3; cdr3_aa: ASSSTVSSTDTQY
d_call: -; v_call: TRBV6-1; j_call: TRBJ1-5; cdr3_aa: ASSEGSDYQPQH
d_call: -; v_call: TRBV18; j_call: TRBJ2-2; cdr3_aa: ASSPILADTGELF
d_call: -; v_call: TRBV18; j_call: TRBJ2-1; cdr3_aa: ASSPQDIRAVYEQF
d_call: -; v_call: TRBV28; j_call: TRBJ1-5; cdr3_aa: ASSSSTGINQPQH
d_call: -; v_call: TRBV20-1; j_call: TRBJ1-1; cdr3_aa: SAVGGLNTEAF
d_call: -; v_call: TRBV7-8; j_call: TRBJ2-7; cdr3_aa: ASSPKRQNYEQY
d_call: TRBD2; v_call: TRBV20-1; j_call: TRBJ2-1; cdr3_aa: SAVGTSGSSYNEQF
d_call: -; v_call: TRBV28; j_call: TRBJ1-2; cdr3_aa: ASTAQDYGYT
d_call: -; v_call: TRBV5-1; j_call: TRBJ2-3; cdr3_aa: ASRTQDTQY
d_call: TRBD2; v_call: TRBV29-1; j_call: TRBJ2-2; cdr3_aa: SVLVGRASGELF
d_call: -; v_call: TRBV20-1; j_call: TRBJ2-5; cdr3_aa: SASRGGETQY
d_call: TRBD2; v_call: TRBV11-2; j_call: TRBJ2-1; cdr3_aa: ASSLVTAGGLGEQF
d_call: -; v_call: TRBV12-3/TRBV12-4; j_call: TRBJ2-3; cdr3_aa: ASSLLAGDTQY
d_call: TRBD1; v_call: TRBV6-4; j_call: TRBJ1-1; cdr3_aa: ASRMTGRENTEAF
d_call: -; v_call: TRBV18; j_call: TRBJ2-4; cdr3_aa: ASSPQGAVGTKNNQY